Listed below are T cell receptor beta chains from one sample, sequenced in a study of Graves' ophthalmopathy and Graves' hyperthyroidism. TCRdb reanalysed the multiplex PCR reads using MiXCR and keeps one entry per CDR3 protein. The table shows roughly 400,000 distinct CDR3 sequences, with approximately 15% occurring only once. The sequencing sample was made of peripheral blood. The receptors stem from a woman under 30 with stable Graves' hyperthyroidism. Both conserved end residues are trimmed from each CDR3.

j_gene | v_gene | CDR3aa
TRBJ1-1 | TRBV11-2 | ASSPSSGFIAEAF
TRBJ2-2 | TRBV27 | ASSLPAGVGNTGELF
TRBJ1-1 | TRBV7-2 | ASSLVQTGTEAF
TRBJ1-1 | TRBV12-3/TRBV12-4 | ASSFRLRGWETEAF
TRBJ1-1 | TRBV29-1 | SVARGGGEAF
TRBJ1-1 | TRBV12-3/TRBV12-4 | ASRAQRSEAF
TRBJ1-1 | TRBV9 | ASSTENTEAF
TRBJ2-2 | TRBV6-1 | ASSDFPARGRSNTGELF
TRBJ2-7 | TRBV28 | ASSLFGDRTRQSSYEQY
TRBJ1-2 | TRBV11-2 | ASSSHRGRNYGYT
TRBJ1-1 | TRBV20-1 | SALGQNLEAF
TRBJ2-7 | TRBV29-1 | SGGQGAPYEQY
TRBJ2-7 | TRBV7-2 | ASSLPLFYEQY
TRBJ1-1 | TRBV6-2/TRBV6-3 | ASSTGQIYTEAF
TRBJ1-3 | TRBV14 | ASSQGGTGNTIY
TRBJ2-7 | TRBV12-5 | ASGLWGVGYEQY
TRBJ2-5 | TRBV12-3/TRBV12-4 | ASRSPGDPQETQY
TRBJ1-6 | TRBV19 | ASTDRVGSGIGSPLH
TRBJ2-5 | TRBV28 | ASSLEVAGGETQY
TRBJ2-5 | TRBV7-8 | ASSTTSRETQY
TRBJ1-2 | TRBV19 | ASSATGFGYGYT
TRBJ1-1 | TRBV2 | ATQQNIPNTEAF
TRBJ1-1 | TRBV30 | AWSLGMNTEAF
TRBJ1-2 | TRBV12-3/TRBV12-4 | ASSDRGSVYGYT
TRBJ2-7 | TRBV12-3/TRBV12-4 | ASSSSRVNYEQY
TRBJ1-3 | TRBV6-5 | ASSLKQGAGATIY
TRBJ1-2 | TRBV6-1 | ASMQGNYGYT
TRBJ2-6 | TRBV13 | ASSSGTGANVLT
TRBJ2-1 | TRBV7-2 | ASSLRGIYNEQF
TRBJ2-6 | TRBV2 | ASSASAVSGANVLT
TRBJ1-5 | TRBV4-1 | ASSRTDSRLSNQPQH
TRBJ2-5 | TRBV7-8 | ASSFELHGSETQY
TRBJ1-1 | TRBV20-1 | SARFPGQMNTEAF
TRBJ2-5 | TRBV7-8 | ASSLAEASGIETQY
TRBJ1-6 | TRBV20-1 | SASWTGGSPLH
TRBJ1-2 | TRBV9 | ASSVGSRGQTNYGYT
TRBJ2-5 | TRBV12-3/TRBV12-4 | ASGSLETQY
TRBJ2-5 | TRBV28 | ASSLGTGKTQY
TRBJ1-1 | TRBV11-2 | ASSIDRGTEAF